The following is a T cell receptor beta chain sequence with its context. As originally analysed: Amplification of reference gene primers provided the estimated nucleated cell counts. Generated by immunoSEQ multiplex PCR, the TCRdb table keeps only in-frame clones and is missing some. That table gives V, J and clone size, and the DNA gave D and trimming. The data show about 430,000 clones, 80% to 90% seen once. Participants were aged about 18 to 100 years from roughly 25 US areas. Participants' reported clinical history set cohort assignment. Germline CDR1 and CDR2: MDHEN and SYDVKM. Trimming took 5 bases from V and 3 from J; bases not matched to a gene: 1. The CDR3 spans 12 residues. These data come from a study of blood T cell repertoires in COVID-19. The wider study: PBMCs, B-cell-depleted T cells, or T cells provided the cDNA or gDNA that made up the material.

Sequencing was performed on PBMCs or T cells enriched from blood (not recorded which). The chain is built from TRBV28 and TRBJ2-7; TRBD2 matches 7 bases. This TCR was recovered from a man in his thirties or forties who had recovered from COVID-19. This CDR3 reads CASSGGGYEQYF. The CDR3 bases are TGTGCCAGCAGTGGGGGGGGCTACGAGCAGTACTTC.